In its sample, the clone carrying this T cell receptor beta chain was seen once. The sample belongs to a study of Ad26.COV2.S vaccination and SARS-CoV-2 variants. The CDR3 has 15 residues. Germline values: CDR1 MDHEN, CDR2 SYDVKM. V lost 3 bases to trimming and J lost 0 bases, with 8 bases between them. Treatment here: around 19 received Ad26.COV2.S at low or high dose, single or two shots; about 5 received placebo; per-sample allocation not given. Sampling took place 63 days after the first vaccine or placebo injection. Measured with immunoSEQ multiplex PCR; TCRdb has only the in-frame clones, and not every one. The sample lists hundreds of thousands of clones, 88% seen once, with 6.4% in the top ten.

This clonotype was sampled from a person aged 18-65 years who received the Ad26.COV2.S COVID-19 vaccine or a placebo. Here the sequenced sample was peripheral blood, taken in a trial of Ad26.COV2.S vaccine versus placebo. V usage is TRBV28 and J usage is TRBJ2-2; D possibly corresponds to TRBD1 (6 bases). The CDR3 region is CASSFGGSNTGELFF. The CDR3 DNA reads TGTGCCAGCAGTTTTGGGGGCTCGAACACCGGGGAGCTGTTTTTT.